These 29 T cell receptor beta chains were all obtained from the same sample, sequenced in a study of blood T cell repertoires in COVID-19. Repertoires were generated with immunoSEQ multiplex PCR, while TCRdb's copy carries only in-frame clones and drops some. The table includes 180,000 or so clones, 80% to 85% detected once. The sequenced sample was peripheral blood. Receptor source: a woman in her 40s with COVID-19, enrolled during active disease.

The V call is TRBV28, the J call TRBJ1-2; no definite D call. This CDR3 has 12 residues. CDR1 is MDHEN and CDR2 is SYDVKM in the germline V gene. V was shortened by 6 bases and J by 10 bases, with 15 bases between the two germline ends. CDR3 sequence reads: CASSSTATTYTF. CDR3 DNA: TGTGCCAGCAGCTCAACTGCTACTACCTACACCTTC.

Worth noting for this clone: Within the sample, other DNA sequences also encode this same CDR3. V gene TRBV5-1 combines with J gene TRBJ1-2, with D perhaps TRBD1 (5 bases). The CDR3 extends over 12 amino acids. Germline-derived CDR1 and CDR2 are SGHRS and YFSETQ. Trimming removed 1 base from V and 4 bases from J, with 5 bases in between. CDR3 amino acids: CASSLQGYGYTF. As DNA, the CDR3 is TGCGCCAGCAGCTTGCAGGGCTATGGCTACACCTTC.

This sequence joins TRBV4-1 and TRBJ2-1; 8 positions match TRBD2. The germline CDR1 and CDR2 sequences are MGHRA and YSYEKL. V was clipped by 7 bases and J by 6 bases; unmatched bases: 20. The CDR3 loop spans 18 amino acids. CDR3 sequence (DNA): TGCGCCAGCACCCGAGCCCCCCCCCGGGAGGGCCTGGGCAATGAGCAGTTCTTC. Protein product: CASTRAPPREGLGNEQFF.

This chain joins TRBV20-1 and TRBJ2-5; D unresolved. CDR1 is DFQATT and CDR2 is SNEGSKA in the germline V gene (reference sequence). The CDR3 length is 13 residues. V lost 3 bases, J lost 0 bases, and 8 bases lay in between. CDR3 sequence (DNA): TGCAGTGCTAGTATTACATACCAAGAGACCCAGTACTTC. It translates to CSASITYQETQYF.

The chain couples TRBV11-2 to TRBJ2-2; D is ambiguous. Germline V lookup: CDR1 SGHAT, CDR2 FQNNGV. The CDR3 is 15 residues long. Trimming cost V 5 bases and J 2 bases, with 12 bases left between them. The CDR3 here is CASSLLLVNTGELFF. In DNA form, the CDR3 reads TGTGCCAGCAGCCTACTTTTGGTAAACACCGGGGAGCTGTTTTTT.

There are a few counts of this clone. The chain employs TRBV5-1 and TRBJ2-7; 9 bases fit TRBD1. CDR1 SGHRS and CDR2 YFSETQ come from the germline V gene. V lost 4 bases and J lost 7; bases outside the gene matches: 6. The length of the CDR3 is 13 residues. The CDR3 spells CASSVGQGREQYF. The DNA of the CDR3 is TGCGCCAGCAGCGTAGGACAGGGGAGGGAGCAGTACTTC.

V and J are TRBV11-2 and TRBJ2-6, with a possible D match to TRBD1 (5 bases). Germline V gives CDR1 SGHAT, CDR2 FQNNGV. The CDR3 spans 15 residues. The V gene lost 4 bases and the J gene lost 2 bases, with 9 bases spanning the gap. The CDR3 loop is CASSYQGAGANVLTF. The CDR3, as DNA: TGTGCCAGCAGCTATCAGGGCGCTGGGGCCAACGTCCTGACTTTC.

This clone came up a few times. The chain has TRBV3-1 (or the pseudogene TRBV3-2) and TRBJ1-6; D remains unclear. There are 18 residues in the CDR3. V dropped 0 bases and J dropped 0 bases, with 12 bases sitting between them. Germline-derived CDR1 and CDR2 are LGHDT and YNNKEL (reference sequence). Here the CDR3 reads CASSQDVGVSSYNSPLHF. Written as DNA, the CDR3 is TGTGCCAGCAGCCAAGACGTCGGGGTGAGCTCCTATAATTCACCCCTCCACTTT.

The rearrangement joins TRBV27 to TRBJ1-2; tentative D call: TRBD1 (5 bases). Germline V lookup: CDR1 MNHEY, CDR2 SMNVEV (reference sequence). This CDR3 comprises 16 residues. The V end lost 1 base, the J end lost 0 bases, and 12 bases lay between the germline ends. The CDR3 bases are TGTGCCAGCAGTTTATTGGGCGGGGGGTCTAACTATGGCTACACCTTC. Protein product: CASSLLGGGSNYGYTF.

The chain's CDR3 is CASSRDSIPYNEQFF. CDR3 sequence (DNA): TGTGCCAGCAGCCGGGACTCCATTCCCTACAATGAGCAGTTCTTC. The chain joins TRBV5-6 to TRBJ2-1, with D perhaps matching TRBD2 (6 bases). V was clipped by 4 bases and J by 2 bases, with 13 bases between them. Germline assignment: CDR1 SGHDT and CDR2 YYEEEE. CDR3 length equals 15 residues.

The chain employs TRBV7-8 and TRBJ1-1; a possible D gene is TRBD1 (5 bases). The CDR3 is made up of 14 amino acids. The germline V gene has CDR1 SGHVS and CDR2 FQNEAQ. V shed 3 bases and J shed 1 base, with 9 bases lying between them. The CDR3 nucleotides are TGTGCCAGCAGCTTTGGACACTCGAACACTGAAGCTTTCTTT. Translation gives CASSFGHSNTEAFF.

The chain couples TRBV28 to TRBJ1-2, with 12 bases identical to TRBD1. This CDR3 contains 16 residues. V was pared by 7 bases and J by 5 bases, with 11 bases of the junction left unmatched. Germline loops: CDR1 MDHEN, CDR2 SYDVKM. This chain's CDR3 is CASTSSGTGGGYGYTF. The CDR3 DNA reads as TGTGCCAGCACCTCTTCGGGGACAGGGGGCGGTTATGGCTACACCTTC.

As regards this clone: One end of the junction varies from germline; a read error may be responsible. V and J are TRBV6-6 and TRBJ1-1; D not certain. Germline V gene sequence: CDR1 MNHNY, CDR2 SVGAGI (reference sequence). The CDR3 is 10 amino acids. The CDR3 sequence: CASNKPEAFF. CDR3 in DNA: TGTGCCAGCAATAAGCCTGAGGCTTTCTTT.

The rearrangement joins TRBV5-4 to TRBJ2-3; 8 bases are shared with TRBD1. With 5 bases clipped from V and 6 bases from J, the junction kept 8 bases outside the gene matches. CDR1 is SGHNT and CDR2 is YYREEE in the germline V gene (reference sequence). The CDR3 has 14 amino acids. The CDR3 loop is CASRRTGWRDTQYF. As DNA, the CDR3 is TGTGCCAGCAGGAGGACAGGGTGGAGGGATACGCAGTATTTT.

This chain links TRBV9 with TRBJ2-3; 12 bases line up with TRBD2. CDR1 and CDR2 from the germline V gene are SGDLS and YYNGEE. V was pared by 3 bases and J by 4 bases, with 9 bases of the junction left unmatched. This CDR3 is 17 amino acids long. Here the CDR3 DNA reads TGTGCCAGCAGCGGGAGGGCCCGGACTAGCGGGGCAGATACGCAGTATTTT. It translates to CASSGRARTSGADTQYF.

In this sample, this clone turned up once. V and J are TRBV13 and TRBJ1-2, with TRBD1 identical over 8 bases. Trimming at V came to 5 bases and at J to 5 bases, leaving 7 bases not matched to a gene. Germline-derived CDR1 and CDR2 are PRHDT and FYEKMQ (reference sequence). This CDR3 is 14 amino acids long. CDR3 residues: CASSQGQGPYGYTF. Written as DNA, the CDR3 is TGTGCCAGCAGCCAAGGACAGGGACCGTATGGCTACACCTTC.

This clone showed up just a few times. The chain combines TRBV5-1 with TRBJ1-1; 11 bases map to TRBD1. Germline lookup yields CDR1 SGHRS and CDR2 YFSETQ. The V gene end was trimmed by 4 bases and the J gene end by 2 bases; junction bases not matched to a gene: 10. The CDR3 has 17 amino acids. The CDR3 DNA reads TGCGCCAGCAGCATCGCCTGGACAGGGGGCCCAAACACTGAAGCTTTCTTT. This translates into CASSIAWTGGPNTEAFF.

The CDR3 nucleotides read TGCGCCAGCAGTGACGGGCGGGGAGAGACCCAGTACTTC. This translates into CASSDGRGETQYF. This sequence joins TRBV10-1 and TRBJ2-5, with D perhaps matching TRBD2 (6 bases). CDR3 length: 13 residues. V dropped 3 bases and J dropped 4 bases, with 9 bases sitting between them. The germline gives CDR1 WNHNN, CDR2 SYGVQD (reference sequence).

This clone has more than one count but fewer than ten. J is TRBJ1-5 and V is TRBV19; D is perhaps TRBD1 (5 bases). This CDR3 has 13 amino acids. Per germline, CDR1 LNHDA and CDR2 SQIVND (reference sequence). The V and J ends lost 6 bases and 6 bases respectively, with 12 bases between them. Here the CDR3 DNA reads TGTGCCAGTAGCACAGACAGCGTTCAGCCCCAGCATTTT. Amino acid sequence: CASSTDSVQPQHF.

V and J are TRBV5-1 and TRBJ2-5; unclear D gene. Germline CDR1 and CDR2: SGHRS and YFSETQ. The V gene lost 1 base and the J gene lost 4 bases, with 11 bases spanning the gap. The CDR3 length is 14 residues. The CDR3 bases are TGCGCCAGCAGCTTGCAAGGAGAAGTAGAGACCCAGTACTTC. Translating gives CASSLQGEVETQYF.

The chain combines TRBV24-1 with TRBJ1-1; 7 bases match TRBD1. CDR3 length: 12 residues. The V and J ends lost 9 bases and 3 bases, in that order; junction bases with no gene match: 3. Germline V gene sequence: CDR1 KGHDR, CDR2 SFDVKD. CDR3 nucleotides: TGTGCCACCCGGACAGGCTACACTGAAGCTTTCTTT. It yields the protein CATRTGYTEAFF.

The chain combines TRBV5-6 with TRBJ1-5, with TRBD1 matching over 7 bases. V lost 0 bases and J lost 4; bases outside the gene matches: 4. Germline V lookup: CDR1 SGHDT, CDR2 YYEEEE. The CDR3 extends over 15 amino acids. Here the CDR3 DNA reads TGTGCCAGCAGCTTGGGACAGGGTTCGAATCAGCCCCAGCATTTT. Its protein product is CASSLGQGSNQPQHF.

The rearrangement uses TRBV14 and TRBJ1-2; 7 bases fit TRBD1. The ends lost 4 bases at V and 4 bases at J; junction bases unmatched: 9. CDR1 and CDR2 (germline): SGHDN, FVKESK. The CDR3 spans 15 residues. As DNA, the CDR3 is TGTGCCAGCAGCCGCTTACAGGGGACTGTCTATGGCTACACCTTC. Protein product: CASSRLQGTVYGYTF.

The CDR3 loop is CASSPGTSGSYNEQFF. CDR3 nucleotide sequence: TGTGCCAGCAGTCCGGGGACTAGCGGGAGCTACAATGAGCAGTTCTTC. The J gene is TRBJ2-1, the V gene TRBV27; 14 positions agree with TRBD2. The CDR3 sequence is 16 residues long. Germline V lookup: CDR1 MNHEY, CDR2 SMNVEV (reference sequence). The trim removed 5 bases at V and 3 bases at J, leaving 3 bases unmatched.

This chain uses TRBV7-6 with TRBJ1-1; TRBD1 matches 8 bases. The CDR3 is made up of 14 amino acids. Germline CDR1 reads SGHVS; CDR2 reads FNYEAQ. Losses at the gene ends were 5 bases for V and 12 bases for J; bases not matched to a gene: 14. This chain's CDR3 is CASSMGQAGAKPFF. CDR3 bases: TGTGCCAGCAGCATGGGACAGGCTGGAGCAAAGCCTTTCTTT.

This rearrangement joins TRBV9 to TRBJ1-1; D may be TRBD1 (5 bases). Between the trimmed V and J ends, which lost 3 bases and 4 bases, there was a span of 13 bases. Germline lookup yields CDR1 SGDLS and CDR2 YYNGEE. This CDR3 region has 14 residues. DNA for the CDR3: TGTGCCAGCAGCGCCGCAGGGAGGGGCACTGAAGCTTTCTTT. Its translation is CASSAAGRGTEAFF.

This clone was seen just once. The V and J genes are TRBV19 and TRBJ2-2; D is ambiguous. The CDR3 length is 15 residues. The V end was cut by 2 bases, the J end by 0 bases, with 7 bases between. The V gene's germline CDR1 is LNHDA and CDR2 SQIVND (reference sequence). In DNA, the CDR3 is TGTGCCAGTAGTATAAGTGACTCGAACACCGGGGAGCTGTTTTTT. This codes for CASSISDSNTGELFF. The variable domain in full, completed from reference TRBV19 and TRBJ2-2, reads DGGITQSPKYLFRKEGQNVTLSCEQNLNHDAMYWYRQDPGQGLRLIYYSQIVNDFQKGDIAEGYSVSREKKESFPLTVTSAQKNPTAFYLCASSISDSNTGELFFGEGSRLTVL.

V gene TRBV10-1 combines with J gene TRBJ1-1, with TRBD1 matching over 7 bases. The V gene's germline CDR1 is WNHNN and CDR2 SYGVQD (reference sequence). Germline trimming cut 10 bases from V and 4 bases from J; bases unmatched to any gene: 18. The CDR3 has 16 amino acids. For the CDR3, the DNA is TGCGCCACCGAAGAACCGGGACAGCAGACGGGCACTGAAGCTTTCTTT. It codes for CATEEPGQQTGTEAFF.

The CDR3 region has the DNA TGTGCCAGCAGCTTAGGGGGGGGTCGGACGGAGTCCCGTGGCTACACCTTC. It specifies CASSLGGGRTESRGYTF. The rearrangement links TRBV7-2 to TRBJ1-2; D possibly corresponds to TRBD1 (5 bases). Germline CDR1 reads SGHTA; CDR2 reads FQGNSA. The CDR3 loop spans 17 amino acids. V lost 1 base to trimming and J lost 7 bases, with 22 bases between them.